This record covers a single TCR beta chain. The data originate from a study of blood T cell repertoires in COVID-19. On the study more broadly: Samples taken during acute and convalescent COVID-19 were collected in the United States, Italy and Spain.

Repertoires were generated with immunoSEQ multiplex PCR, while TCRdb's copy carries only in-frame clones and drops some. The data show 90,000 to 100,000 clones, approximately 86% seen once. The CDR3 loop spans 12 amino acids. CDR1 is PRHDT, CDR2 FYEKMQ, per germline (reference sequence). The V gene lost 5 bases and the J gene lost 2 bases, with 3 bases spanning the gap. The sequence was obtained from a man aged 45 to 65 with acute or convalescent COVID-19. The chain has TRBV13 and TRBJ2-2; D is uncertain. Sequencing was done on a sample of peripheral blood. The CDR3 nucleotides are TGTGCCAGCAGCCCTAACACCGGGGAGCTGTTTTTT. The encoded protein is CASSPNTGELFF.